This T cell receptor beta chain appears in the sequencing data of a study of cytomegalovirus exposure and HLA in healthy donors. There were likely unrecorded immune exposures, though donors were nominally healthy when sampled. The CDR3 totals 14 residues. Per the germline V gene, CDR1 is SGHDT and CDR2 is YYEEEE. The V segment lost 5 bases and the J segment 3 bases; nucleotides outside the gene matches: 6. 13 Jbeta primers and 60 Vbeta primers were used for the PCR. This table comes from immunoSEQ multiplex PCR, and its TCRdb copy is limited to in-frame clones, with some not included. The sample records roughly 100,000 clones, over 75% being singletons. Notes on this clone: Antigen: not known.

Study-wide findings and caveats: Altogether, some 170 TCR beta chains were recorded as cytomegalovirus-associated. Reports indicate that TCR beta sequences accurately predicted the HLA-A and HLA-B alleles of most subjects. Sequencing probably produced one cluster of sequence variants that were highly shared.

Material for sequencing was PBMCs. The V and J genes are TRBV5-6 and TRBJ2-7, with 9 bases matching TRBD2. The TCR was taken from a woman aged 18-29 years in good health and CMV-seropositive. CDR3 in DNA: TGTGCCAGCAGGTTAGCGGGAGCGGGCTACGAGCAGTACTTC. Residues: CASRLAGAGYEQYF.